This TCR beta chain was sequenced in a study of cytomegalovirus exposure and HLA in healthy donors. Overall study: Earlier sequencing of about 179 million T cells yielded under 120 million unique TCR beta sequences. Within the Caucasian-associated ancestry cluster were around 81% of the 398 genotyped donors.

Donors showed nominal health when sampled, although they likely had unrecorded immune exposures. Study-wide results and limits: Presence/absence analyses took donor sequencing depth as roughly uniform.

Germline values: CDR1 SGHVS, CDR2 FNYEAQ. Trimming took 0 bases from V and 1 from J, leaving 5 bases between them. The CDR3 consists of 14 residues. 13 Jbeta primers and 60 Vbeta primers were used for the PCR. Sequencing was performed with immunoSEQ multiplex PCR; in TCRdb, only in-frame clones are kept and a portion is missing. The sample shows over 150,000 clones, about four fifths of them seen only once. Details on this clone: What it binds is unknown.

This TCR came from a man between 18 and 29 years old in good health and CMV-seronegative. The sequencing input was PBMCs. The chain combines TRBV7-6 with TRBJ2-3, with a tentative D call TRBD2 (5 bases). The CDR3 loop is CASSLAGGTDTQYF. The CDR3 DNA follows: TGTGCCAGCAGCTTAGCGGGAGGCACAGATACGCAGTATTTT. Looking up the rest from reference TRBV7-6 and TRBJ2-3 gives the full variable domain: GAGVSQSPRYKVTKRGQDVALRCDPISGHVSLYWYRQALGQGPEFLTYFNYEAQQDKSGLPNDRFSAERPEGSISTLTIQRTEQRDSAMYRCASSLAGGTDTQYFGPGTRLTVL.